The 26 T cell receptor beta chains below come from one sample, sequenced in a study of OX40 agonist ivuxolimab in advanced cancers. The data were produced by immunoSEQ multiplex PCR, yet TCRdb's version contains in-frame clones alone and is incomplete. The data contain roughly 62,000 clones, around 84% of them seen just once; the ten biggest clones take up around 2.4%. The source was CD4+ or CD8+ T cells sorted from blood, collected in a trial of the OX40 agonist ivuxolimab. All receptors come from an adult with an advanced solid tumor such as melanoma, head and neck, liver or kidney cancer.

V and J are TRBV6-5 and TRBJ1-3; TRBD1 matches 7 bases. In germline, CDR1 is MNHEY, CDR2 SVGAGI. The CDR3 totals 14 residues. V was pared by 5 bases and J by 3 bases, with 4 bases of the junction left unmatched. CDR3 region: CASSLGTVGNTIYF. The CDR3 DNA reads TGTGCCAGCAGTCTCGGGACAGTTGGAAACACCATATATTTT.

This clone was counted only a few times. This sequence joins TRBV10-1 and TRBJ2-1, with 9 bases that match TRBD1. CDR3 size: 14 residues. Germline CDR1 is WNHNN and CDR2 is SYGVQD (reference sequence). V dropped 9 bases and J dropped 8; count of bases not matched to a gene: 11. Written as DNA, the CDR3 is TGCGCCAGAGGTAAGGGACAGGGCAAGGATGAGCAGTTCTTC. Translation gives CARGKGQGKDEQFF.

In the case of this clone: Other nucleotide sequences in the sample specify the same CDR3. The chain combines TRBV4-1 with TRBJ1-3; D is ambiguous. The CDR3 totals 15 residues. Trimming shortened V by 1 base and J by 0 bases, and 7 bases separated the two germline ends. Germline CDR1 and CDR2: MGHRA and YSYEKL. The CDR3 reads CASSQVGFSGNTIYF. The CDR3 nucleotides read TGCGCCAGCAGCCAAGTCGGGTTCTCTGGAAACACCATATATTTT.

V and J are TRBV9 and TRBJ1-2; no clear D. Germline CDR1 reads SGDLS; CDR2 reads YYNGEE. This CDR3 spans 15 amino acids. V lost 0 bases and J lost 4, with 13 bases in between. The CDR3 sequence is CASSVGWQPLYGYTF. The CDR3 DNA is TGTGCCAGCAGCGTAGGGTGGCAGCCCCTCTATGGCTACACCTTC.

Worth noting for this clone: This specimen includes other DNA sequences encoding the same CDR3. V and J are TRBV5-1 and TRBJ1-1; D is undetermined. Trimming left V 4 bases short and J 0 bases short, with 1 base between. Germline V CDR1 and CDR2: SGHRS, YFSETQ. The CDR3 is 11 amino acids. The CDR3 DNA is TGCGCCAGCAGCCTGAACACTGAAGCTTTCTTT. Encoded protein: CASSLNTEAFF.

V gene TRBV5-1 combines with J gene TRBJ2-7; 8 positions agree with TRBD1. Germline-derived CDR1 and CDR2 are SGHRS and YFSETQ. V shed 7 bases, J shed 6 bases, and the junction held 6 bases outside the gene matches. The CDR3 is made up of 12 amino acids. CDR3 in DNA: TGCGCCAGCGCCCTCGACAGGGGCGAGCAGTACTTC. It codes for CASALDRGEQYF.

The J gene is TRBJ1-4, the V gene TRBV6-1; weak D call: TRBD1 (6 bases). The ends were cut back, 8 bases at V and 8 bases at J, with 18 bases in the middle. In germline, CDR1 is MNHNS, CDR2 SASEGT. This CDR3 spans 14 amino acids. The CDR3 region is CASGVWGGREKLFF. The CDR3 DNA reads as TGTGCCAGCGGAGTGTGGGGGGGCCGAGAAAAACTGTTTTTT.

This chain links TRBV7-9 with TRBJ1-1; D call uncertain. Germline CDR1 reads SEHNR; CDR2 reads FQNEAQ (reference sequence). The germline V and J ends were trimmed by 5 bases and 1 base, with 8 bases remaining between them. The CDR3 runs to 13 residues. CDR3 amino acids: CASSRDGNTEAFF. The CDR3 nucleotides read TGTGCCAGCAGCCGCGATGGGAACACTGAAGCTTTCTTT.

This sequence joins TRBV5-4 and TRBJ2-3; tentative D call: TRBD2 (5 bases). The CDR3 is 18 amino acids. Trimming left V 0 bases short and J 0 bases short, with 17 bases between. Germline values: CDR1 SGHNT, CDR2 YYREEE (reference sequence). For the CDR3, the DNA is TGTGCCAGCAGCTTGGTACGGGGTCGCGGATCGAGCACAGATACGCAGTATTTT. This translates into CASSLVRGRGSSTDTQYF.

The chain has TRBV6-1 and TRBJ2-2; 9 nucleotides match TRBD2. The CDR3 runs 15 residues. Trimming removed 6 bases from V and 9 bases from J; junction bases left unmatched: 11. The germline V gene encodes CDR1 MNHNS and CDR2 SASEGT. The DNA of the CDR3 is TGTGCCAGCAGGGACCGCGGGGGGGTAGGTAGGGAGCTGTTTTTT. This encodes CASRDRGGVGRELFF.

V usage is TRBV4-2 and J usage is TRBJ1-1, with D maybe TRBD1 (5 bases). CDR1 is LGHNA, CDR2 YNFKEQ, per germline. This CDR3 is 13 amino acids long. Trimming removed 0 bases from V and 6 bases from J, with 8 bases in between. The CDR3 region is CASSQDRDAEAFF. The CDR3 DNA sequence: TGTGCCAGCAGCCAAGACAGGGACGCTGAAGCTTTCTTT.

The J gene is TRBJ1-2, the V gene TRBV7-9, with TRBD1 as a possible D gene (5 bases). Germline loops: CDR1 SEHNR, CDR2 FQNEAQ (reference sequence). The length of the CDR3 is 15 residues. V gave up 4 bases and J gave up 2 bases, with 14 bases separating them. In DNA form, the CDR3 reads TGTGCCAGCAGCTCGACAGATCTGATAAACTATGGCTACACCTTC. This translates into CASSSTDLINYGYTF. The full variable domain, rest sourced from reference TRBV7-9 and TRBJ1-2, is DTGVSQNPRHKITKRGQNVTFRCDPISEHNRLYWYRQTLGQGPEFLTYFQNEAQLEKSRLLSDRFSAERPKGSFSTLEIQRTEQGDSAMYLCASSSTDLINYGYTFGSGTRLTVV.

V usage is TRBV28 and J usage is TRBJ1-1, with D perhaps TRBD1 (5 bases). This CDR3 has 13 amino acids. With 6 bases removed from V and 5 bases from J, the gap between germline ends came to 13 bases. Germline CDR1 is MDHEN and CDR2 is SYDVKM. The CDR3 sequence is CASSHNPGTEAFF. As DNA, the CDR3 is TGTGCCAGCAGCCACAACCCAGGGACTGAAGCTTTCTTT.

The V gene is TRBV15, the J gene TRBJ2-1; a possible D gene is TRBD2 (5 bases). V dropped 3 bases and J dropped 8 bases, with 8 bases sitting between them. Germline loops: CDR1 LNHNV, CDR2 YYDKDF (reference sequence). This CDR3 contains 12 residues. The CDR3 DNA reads TGTGCCACCAGCAGGTCGGGGTATGAGCAGTTCTTC. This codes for CATSRSGYEQFF. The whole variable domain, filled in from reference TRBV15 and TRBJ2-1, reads DAMVIQNPRYQVTQFGKPVTLSCSQTLNHNVMYWYQQKSSQAPKLLFHYYDKDFNNEADTPDNFQSRRPNTSFCFLDIRSPGLGDTAMYLCATSRSGYEQFFGPGTRLTVL.

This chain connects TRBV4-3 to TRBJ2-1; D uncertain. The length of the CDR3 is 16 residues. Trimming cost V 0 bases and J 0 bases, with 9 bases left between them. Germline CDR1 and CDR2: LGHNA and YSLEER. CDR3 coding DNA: TGCGCCAGCAGCCAAGATCGACGGAGCTCCTACAATGAGCAGTTCTTC. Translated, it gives CASSQDRRSSYNEQFF.

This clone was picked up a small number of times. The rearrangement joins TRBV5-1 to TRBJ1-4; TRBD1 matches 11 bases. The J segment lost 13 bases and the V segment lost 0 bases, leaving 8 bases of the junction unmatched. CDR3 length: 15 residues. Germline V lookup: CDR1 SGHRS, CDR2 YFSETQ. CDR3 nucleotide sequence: TGCGCCAGCAGCTTGGCCCCGGGACAGGGGGTTGCACTGTTTTTT. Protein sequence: CASSLAPGQGVALFF.

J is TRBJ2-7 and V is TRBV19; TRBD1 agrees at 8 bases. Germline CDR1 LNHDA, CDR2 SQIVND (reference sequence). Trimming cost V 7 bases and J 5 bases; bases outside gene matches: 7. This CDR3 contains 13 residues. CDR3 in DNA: TGTGCCAGTACCCCTCGGACAGGGCACGAGCAGTACTTC. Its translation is CASTPRTGHEQYF.

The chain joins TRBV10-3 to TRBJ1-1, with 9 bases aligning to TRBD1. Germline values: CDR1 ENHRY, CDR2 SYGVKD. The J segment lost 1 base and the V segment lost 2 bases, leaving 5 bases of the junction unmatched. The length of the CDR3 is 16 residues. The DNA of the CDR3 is TGTGCCATCAGTGAGCCGGGACAGGGCACGAACACTGAAGCTTTCTTT. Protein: CAISEPGQGTNTEAFF.

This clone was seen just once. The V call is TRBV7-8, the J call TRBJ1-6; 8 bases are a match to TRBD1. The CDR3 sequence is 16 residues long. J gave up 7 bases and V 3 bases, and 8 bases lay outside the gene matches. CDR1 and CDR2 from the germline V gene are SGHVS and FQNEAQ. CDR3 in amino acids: CASSLGTGLVNSPLHF. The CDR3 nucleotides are TGTGCCAGCAGCTTGGGGACAGGATTAGTGAATTCACCCCTCCACTTT.

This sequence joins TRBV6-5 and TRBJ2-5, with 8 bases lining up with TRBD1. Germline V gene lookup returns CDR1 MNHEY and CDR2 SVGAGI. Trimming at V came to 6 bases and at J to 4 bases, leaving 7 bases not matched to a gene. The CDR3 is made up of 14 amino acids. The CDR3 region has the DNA TGTGCCAGCAGCACAGGGGGAGCGACAGAGACCCAGTACTTC. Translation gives CASSTGGATETQYF.

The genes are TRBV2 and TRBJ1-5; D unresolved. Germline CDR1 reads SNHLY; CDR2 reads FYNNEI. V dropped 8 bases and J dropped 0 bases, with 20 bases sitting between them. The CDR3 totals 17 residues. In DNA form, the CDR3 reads TGTGCCAGCTCCACAGAAAGCTCCTTTCTTAGCAATCAGCCCCAGCATTTT. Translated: CASSTESSFLSNQPQHF.

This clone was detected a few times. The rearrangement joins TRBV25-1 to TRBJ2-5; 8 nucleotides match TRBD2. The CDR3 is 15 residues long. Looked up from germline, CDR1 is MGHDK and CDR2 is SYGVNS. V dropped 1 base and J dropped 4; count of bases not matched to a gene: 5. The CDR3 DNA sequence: TGTGCCAGCAGTGAATCAGGACTAGCAGGAGAGACCCAGTACTTC. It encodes CASSESGLAGETQYF.

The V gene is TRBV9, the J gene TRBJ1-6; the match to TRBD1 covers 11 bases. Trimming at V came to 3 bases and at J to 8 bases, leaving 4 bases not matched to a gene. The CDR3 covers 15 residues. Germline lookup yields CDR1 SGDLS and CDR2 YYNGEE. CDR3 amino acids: CASSGRDRGYSPLHF. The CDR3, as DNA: TGTGCCAGCAGCGGAAGGGACAGGGGGTATTCACCCCTCCACTTT.

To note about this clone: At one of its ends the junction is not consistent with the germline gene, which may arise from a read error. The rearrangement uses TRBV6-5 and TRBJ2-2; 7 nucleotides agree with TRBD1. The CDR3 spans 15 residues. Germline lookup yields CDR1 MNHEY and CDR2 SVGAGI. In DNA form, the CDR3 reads TGTGCCAGCAGCTACTCCGACAGGGTCAGCGGGGAGCTGTTTTTT. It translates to CASSYSDRVSGELFF.

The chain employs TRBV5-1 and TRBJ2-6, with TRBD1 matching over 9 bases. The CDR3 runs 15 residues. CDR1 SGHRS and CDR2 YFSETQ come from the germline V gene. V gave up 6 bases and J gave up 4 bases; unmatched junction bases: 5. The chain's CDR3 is CASTRDRAGANVLTF. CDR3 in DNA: TGCGCCAGCACCAGGGACAGGGCCGGGGCCAACGTCCTGACTTTC.

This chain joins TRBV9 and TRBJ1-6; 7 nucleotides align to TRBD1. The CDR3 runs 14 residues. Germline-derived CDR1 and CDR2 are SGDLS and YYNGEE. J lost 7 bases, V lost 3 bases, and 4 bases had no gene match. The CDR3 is CASSAGTVNSPLHF. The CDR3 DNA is TGTGCCAGCAGCGCCGGGACAGTGAATTCACCCCTCCACTTT.